This is a list of T cell receptor beta chains from one sample in a study of cytomegalovirus exposure and HLA in healthy donors. Generated by immunoSEQ multiplex PCR, the TCRdb table keeps only in-frame clones and is missing some. The table lists fewer than 110,000 clones, about 72% of them singletons. Sequenced input: PBMCs. The receptors derive from a man between 18 and 29 years old in good health and CMV-seronegative. CDR3s include the opening cysteine and the closing phenylalanine or tryptophan. Fields, in order: J gene, clone size, D gene, V gene, CDR3 length, CDR3 DNA, CDR3 protein. A D gene is named only where the DNA matches it firmly. Clone size is not always given. Where it is, it says once, few, many or a class for expanded clones.

TRBJ2-1,once,-,TRBV7-8,15,TGTGCCAGCAGCTTAGTTAACGCCGAAAGGGGTGAGCAGTTCTTC,CASSLVNAERGEQFF
TRBJ2-2,-,-,TRBV5-4,14,TGTGCCAGCAGCCCTTGGACATCAGGCGGGGAGCTGTTTTTT,CASSPWTSGGELFF
TRBJ2-2,-,-,TRBV27,14,TGTGCCAGCAGTTTGGACAGGAACACCGGGGAGCTGTTTTTT,CASSLDRNTGELFF
TRBJ2-7,-,-,TRBV11-2,12,TGTGCCAGCAGCCGAGGGACCTACGAGCAGTACTTC,CASSRGTYEQYF
TRBJ2-3,-,TRBD2,TRBV10-2,16,TGCGCCAGCAGTGAGTCGAGCGGGATAAGCACAGATACGCAGTATTTT,CASSESSGISTDTQYF
TRBJ2-7,-,TRBD2,TRBV6-4,20,TGTGCCACCTCAGAAGAGGAGAGTCCCGGGACTAGCGGGGGGGACCACGAGCAGTACTTC,CATSEEESPGTSGGDHEQYF
TRBJ1-6,-,-,TRBV19,14,TGTGCCAGTAGGGTGACAGTTCCCAATTCACCCCTCCACTTT,CASRVTVPNSPLHF
TRBJ2-2,-,TRBD2,TRBV9,19,TGTGCCAGCAGCGTAGATAGAACTAGCGGGGGGCTGAACACCGGGGAGCTGTTTTTT,CASSVDRTSGGLNTGELFF
TRBJ1-1,-,-,TRBV5-4,14,TGTGCCAGCAGCTTGGGGACAGTGAACACTGAAGCTTTCTTT,CASSLGTVNTEAFF
TRBJ2-7,-,TRBD1,TRBV6-5,14,TGTGCCAGCACCTCTGGGGACAGGGCCTACGAGCAGTACTTC,CASTSGDRAYEQYF
TRBJ1-1,-,-,TRBV6-5,13,TGTGCCAGCTCACAGAACATGAACACTGAAGCTTTCTTT,CASSQNMNTEAFF
TRBJ2-3,few,-,TRBV4-1,14,TGCGCCAGCAGCCAGGCGGAGGGTACAGATACGCAGTATTTT,CASSQAEGTDTQYF
TRBJ2-2,-,TRBD2,TRBV6-5,14,TGTGCCAGCGGGGGGCGGGGGGCCACCGGGGAGCTGTTTTTT,CASGGRGATGELFF
TRBJ1-1,-,-,TRBV7-2,15,TGTGCCAGCAGCTTAGGGTCCTTGAGGGACACTGAAGCTTTCTTT,CASSLGSLRDTEAFF
TRBJ2-5,-,-,TRBV11-2,13,TGTGCCAGCAGCTTAGGGACTTCTAAAGAGCAGTACTTC,CASSLGTSKEQYF
TRBJ1-1,few,TRBD1,TRBV5-1,13,TGCGCCAGCAGCCCGACAGGGGTGGGTGAAGCTTTCTTT,CASSPTGVGEAFF
TRBJ1-6,-,-,TRBV6-1,17,TGTGCCAGCAGTGAAGTGGGTTCAGGGACCTATAATTCACCCCTCCACTTT,CASSEVGSGTYNSPLHF